This is a list of T cell receptor beta chains from one sample in a study of radiotherapy plus CTLA-4 blockade in lung cancer. Libraries were prepared by immunoSEQ multiplex PCR; TCRdb keeps only in-frame clonotypes and omits some of them. Here the sample spans 95,000 to 150,000 clones, about 87% being singletons. Specimen: peripheral blood, collected from a patient treated with radiotherapy plus ipilimumab. These receptors were taken from a human donor with non-small cell lung cancer that progressed on radiotherapy plus ipilimumab. The CDR3 runs from the conserved cysteine through the conserved F or W. The D gene is left open where the match is weak. Rows may omit the clone size; those that give it use once, few, many or a size class.

v_call: TRBV7-8; d_call: .; j_call: TRBJ1-5; clone_size: .; cdr3_nt: TGTGCCAGCAGCCTCAATCCTAATCAGCCCCAGCATTTT; cdr3_aa: CASSLNPNQPQHF
v_call: TRBV4-1; d_call: TRBD2; j_call: TRBJ2-3; clone_size: .; cdr3_nt: TGCGCCAGCAGCCAAGATGGGGCGAGCGGGAGATCGTTGGCAGATACGCAGTATTTT; cdr3_aa: CASSQDGASGRSLADTQYF
v_call: TRBV4-2; d_call: TRBD1; j_call: TRBJ1-2; clone_size: .; cdr3_nt: TGTGCCAGCAGCCCCGGTACCGGGACAGGGGTTGGCTATGGCTACACCTTC; cdr3_aa: CASSPGTGTGVGYGYTF
v_call: TRBV5-4; d_call: .; j_call: TRBJ1-1; clone_size: .; cdr3_nt: TGTGCCAGCAGCCCGATACCGGGAACGAACACTGAAGCTTTCTTT; cdr3_aa: CASSPIPGTNTEAFF
v_call: TRBV6-5; d_call: TRBD1; j_call: TRBJ2-1; clone_size: .; cdr3_nt: TGTGCTGTAGGGGGCGACTACAATGAGCAGTTCTTC; cdr3_aa: CAVGGDYNEQFF
v_call: TRBV7-9; d_call: TRBD2; j_call: TRBJ2-5; clone_size: .; cdr3_nt: TGTGCCAGCAGCTTAGTCGGGGGGAAAGAGACCCAGTACTTC; cdr3_aa: CASSLVGGKETQYF
v_call: TRBV6-5; d_call: TRBD1; j_call: TRBJ1-2; clone_size: .; cdr3_nt: TGTGCCAGCAGCCCGACAGGGGGTTGGAGTGGCTACACCTTC; cdr3_aa: CASSPTGGWSGYTF
v_call: TRBV2; d_call: .; j_call: TRBJ2-7; clone_size: .; cdr3_nt: TGTGCCAGCCTGTCTGCACCGGGACGGGCCCCCAACGAGCAGTACTTC; cdr3_aa: CASLSAPGRAPNEQYF
v_call: TRBV15; d_call: TRBD1; j_call: TRBJ1-1; clone_size: .; cdr3_nt: TGTGCCACCAGCAGGGTCGGACAGGGCCACACTGAAGCTTTCTTT; cdr3_aa: CATSRVGQGHTEAFF
v_call: TRBV6-5; d_call: TRBD2; j_call: TRBJ2-1; clone_size: .; cdr3_nt: TGTGCCAGCAGCCCTAGCGGGACGGGGACGTATGAGCAGTTCTTC; cdr3_aa: CASSPSGTGTYEQFF
v_call: TRBV7-7; d_call: TRBD1; j_call: TRBJ1-4; clone_size: once; cdr3_nt: TGCGCTAGCAGCCCCCCCTGCGACAGGGCCCTTGCAACTAATGAAAAACTGTTTTTT; cdr3_aa: CASSPPCDRALATNEKLFF
v_call: TRBV19; d_call: .; j_call: TRBJ2-2; clone_size: .; cdr3_nt: TGTGCCACGGGGTACGGGGAGCTGTTTTTT; cdr3_aa: CATGYGELFF
v_call: TRBV14; d_call: .; j_call: TRBJ2-7; clone_size: .; cdr3_nt: TGTGCCAGCAGCCAAGTCGGGGGAGACGACGAGCAGTACTTC; cdr3_aa: CASSQVGGDDEQYF
v_call: TRBV9; d_call: TRBD1; j_call: TRBJ2-1; clone_size: .; cdr3_nt: TGTGCCAGCAGCGGCCCGGGACAGGGGGCTGAGCAGTTCTTC; cdr3_aa: CASSGPGQGAEQFF
v_call: TRBV5-1; d_call: TRBD1; j_call: TRBJ2-7; clone_size: .; cdr3_nt: TGCGCCAGCAGCCGTACAGGGGGCGCCTACGAGCAGTACTTC; cdr3_aa: CASSRTGGAYEQYF
v_call: TRBV10-1; d_call: TRBD1; j_call: TRBJ1-1; clone_size: .; cdr3_nt: TGCGCCAGCAGTGAGTCTAAACAGGGGAAAGCTTTCTTT; cdr3_aa: CASSESKQGKAFF
v_call: TRBV7-6; d_call: TRBD2; j_call: TRBJ2-3; clone_size: .; cdr3_nt: TGTGCCAGCAGCTTAGGGACTAGCGGCCCTCTCCCAGATACGCAGTATTTT; cdr3_aa: CASSLGTSGPLPDTQYF
v_call: TRBV5-1; d_call: TRBD2; j_call: TRBJ2-1; clone_size: once; cdr3_nt: TGCGCCAGCAGCTTGGAGGGGTCTCTAGCGGGAGTAAATGAGCAGTTCTTC; cdr3_aa: CASSLEGSLAGVNEQFF
v_call: TRBV29-1; d_call: TRBD2; j_call: TRBJ2-3; clone_size: .; cdr3_nt: TGCAGCGTTGATGCCCCGGGACTAGCTACAGATACGCAGTATTTT; cdr3_aa: CSVDAPGLATDTQYF
v_call: TRBV19; d_call: .; j_call: TRBJ2-3; clone_size: .; cdr3_nt: TGTGCCAGCCCGGGGGAAGGGAGCACAGATACGCAGTATTTT; cdr3_aa: CASPGEGSTDTQYF
v_call: TRBV4-1; d_call: .; j_call: TRBJ1-4; clone_size: .; cdr3_nt: TGCGCCAGCAGCCAAGAGGGTCCCGGGGGTGAAAAACTGTTTTTT; cdr3_aa: CASSQEGPGGEKLFF
v_call: TRBV2; d_call: TRBD1; j_call: TRBJ1-4; clone_size: .; cdr3_nt: TGTGCCAGCAGTCGGTCAGGGGGCGAGAAAGGAGAAAAACTGTTTTTT; cdr3_aa: CASSRSGGEKGEKLFF
v_call: TRBV11-1; d_call: .; j_call: TRBJ1-5; clone_size: .; cdr3_nt: TGTGCCAGCAGCTTAGAGCCGGGTCAGCCCCAGCATTTT; cdr3_aa: CASSLEPGQPQHF
v_call: TRBV7-2; d_call: TRBD1; j_call: TRBJ2-7; clone_size: .; cdr3_nt: TGTGCCAGCAGCGTCGACAGGGACCTCTACGAGCAGTACTTC; cdr3_aa: CASSVDRDLYEQYF
v_call: TRBV9; d_call: .; j_call: TRBJ2-3; clone_size: few; cdr3_nt: TGTGCCAGCAGCCCTATCGGCGGGCTCAGCACAGATACGCAGTATTTT; cdr3_aa: CASSPIGGLSTDTQYF
v_call: TRBV13; d_call: TRBD1; j_call: TRBJ2-7; clone_size: once; cdr3_nt: TGTGCCACCATAGACAGGGAAAGCTCCTACGAGCAGTACTTC; cdr3_aa: CATIDRESSYEQYF
v_call: TRBV6-6; d_call: TRBD1; j_call: TRBJ2-5; clone_size: .; cdr3_nt: TGTGCCAGCAGTTACTCCGGGACAGGGCTAGGGGAGACCCAGTACTTC; cdr3_aa: CASSYSGTGLGETQYF
v_call: TRBV18; d_call: TRBD2; j_call: TRBJ2-7; clone_size: .; cdr3_nt: TGTGCCAGCTCACCATCGAGCGGGAGAATGGAGCAGTACTTC; cdr3_aa: CASSPSSGRMEQYF
v_call: TRBV6-1; d_call: .; j_call: TRBJ2-2; clone_size: .; cdr3_nt: TGTGCCAGCAGTGCTCAGGGGACTGGGGAGCTGTTTTTT; cdr3_aa: CASSAQGTGELFF